The clone carrying this T cell receptor beta chain was picked up a small number of times. Antigen: not known. TCRdb independently ran MiXCR on the RT-PCR reads; one entry per CDR3 protein. This sample has about 540,000 distinct CDR3 sequences, with under 30% found just once. This sample was included in a study of response to subunit inactivated influenza vaccine. Study-wide points: The authors proposed limited new T cell recruitment per seasonal influenza vaccination.

Germline V gene sequence: CDR1 MDHEN, CDR2 SYDVKM. CDR3 length equals 14 residues. Between the trimmed V and J ends, which lost 7 bases and 7 bases, there was a span of 17 bases. This sample was also put to use in a study of T cells expressing NK-cell markers. That paper adds: Making the TCR beta cDNA relied on 5'RACE template switching with UMIs. Eight donors were sequenced, seven testing HCMV-seropositive and one testing seronegative. Dominant NKG2C+ clonotype frequencies of 1.0-7.0% of CD8+ T cells were measured in more than five donors.

This TCR was sampled from a man aged 45-60 years who received an inactivated influenza vaccine. This rearrangement joins TRBV28 to TRBJ1-5; D is perhaps TRBD1 (6 bases). The starting material was CD4+ T cells sorted from PBMCs, obtained about 11 days after vaccination. The CDR3 sequence is CASNTGGTNQPQHF. As DNA, the CDR3 is TGTGCCAGCAATACGGGGGGGACAAACCAGCCCCAGCATTTT. The entire variable domain, with the rest obtained from reference TRBV28 and TRBJ1-5, is as follows: DVKVTQSSRYLVKRTGEKVFLECVQDMDHENMFWYRQDPGLGLRLIYFSYDVKMKEKGDIPEGYSVSREKKERFSLILESASTNQTSMYLCASNTGGTNQPQHFGDGTRLSIL.